The 32 T cell receptor beta chains in this list originate from one sample, sequenced in a study of OX40 agonist ivuxolimab in advanced cancers. The repertoire was sequenced with immunoSEQ multiplex PCR; TCRdb's copy has only in-frame clones and lacks some. The sample gives tens of thousands of clones, more than 70% of which show up once; about 0.3% is in the top ten. This specimen consisted of CD4+ or CD8+ T cells sorted from blood, obtained in a trial of the OX40 agonist ivuxolimab. The source is an adult with an advanced solid tumor such as melanoma, head and neck, liver or kidney cancer.

The V gene is TRBV27, the J gene TRBJ1-4; 11 bases map to TRBD1. With 6 bases clipped from V and 7 bases from J, the junction kept 13 bases outside the gene matches. Germline V gene sequence: CDR1 MNHEY, CDR2 SMNVEV (reference sequence). This CDR3 region has 17 residues. DNA for the CDR3: TGTGCCAGCAGCAGTGGCGCCCGGGACAGGGGGTTTGAAAAACTGTTTTTT. Encoded protein: CASSSGARDRGFEKLFF.

The V gene is TRBV2, the J gene TRBJ1-5; TRBD1 agrees at 10 bases. Germline CDR1 SNHLY, CDR2 FYNNEI. There are 18 residues in the CDR3. The V segment lost 5 bases and the J segment 0 bases; nucleotides outside the gene matches: 10. The CDR3 is CASSPRTGGPDSNQPQHF. The CDR3, as DNA: TGTGCCAGCAGTCCCCGGACAGGGGGACCCGATAGCAATCAGCCCCAGCATTTT.

The chain carries TRBV6-1 and TRBJ1-3; no clear D. The CDR3 spans 14 residues. Germline lookup yields CDR1 MNHNS and CDR2 SASEGT. Trimming left V 7 bases short and J 4 bases short, with 14 bases between. CDR3 nucleotide sequence: TGTGCCAGCACCCCTGCCCTGGGGGGAAACACCATATATTTT. Its protein is CASTPALGGNTIYF.

V and J are TRBV9 and TRBJ2-4, with D unclear. This CDR3 is built from 13 residues. Trimming took off 0 bases at V and 10 bases at J, with 11 bases between the two ends. Germline CDR1 SGDLS, CDR2 YYNGEE. CDR3 DNA: TGTGCCAGCAGCGTAGAACCCCTATGGATTCAGTACTTC. Translated, it gives CASSVEPLWIQYF. Supplemented by reference TRBV9 and TRBJ2-4, the full variable domain reads DSGVTQTPKHLITATGQRVTLRCSPRSGDLSVYWYQQSLDQGLQFLIQYYNGEERAKGNILERFSAQQFPDLHSELNLSSLELGDSALYFCASSVEPLWIQYFGAGTRLSVL.

The chain combines TRBV5-1 with TRBJ1-1; D is possibly TRBD1 (5 bases). Germline loops: CDR1 SGHRS, CDR2 YFSETQ. V was cut by 3 bases and J by 1 base, with 7 bases left in between. The CDR3 runs to 13 residues. The CDR3 reads CASSYQGNTEAFF. As DNA, the CDR3 is TGCGCCAGCAGCTACCAGGGGAACACTGAAGCTTTCTTT.

The chain uses TRBV19 and TRBJ1-1; 12 nucleotides align to TRBD1. CDR1 and CDR2 from the germline V gene are LNHDA and SQIVND (reference sequence). The CDR3 is 17 residues long. The V and J ends lost 5 bases and 2 bases, in that order; junction bases with no gene match: 9. The CDR3 region is CASSLRDRGLPNTEAFF. Here the CDR3 DNA reads TGTGCCAGTAGTCTCCGGGACAGGGGGCTCCCTAACACTGAAGCTTTCTTT.

J is TRBJ1-4 and V is TRBV25-1, with 7 bases lining up with TRBD1. Germline CDR1 and CDR2: MGHDK and SYGVNS. The CDR3 contains 14 residues. V dropped 5 bases and J dropped 7; count of bases not matched to a gene: 7. The CDR3 nucleotides read TGTGCCAGCAGTCAGGGACAGAGGAGTGAAAAACTGTTTTTT. Its protein is CASSQGQRSEKLFF.

This chain uses TRBV6-1 with TRBJ2-3; D is perhaps TRBD1 (8 bases). With 7 bases removed from V and 5 bases from J, the gap between germline ends came to 16 bases. This CDR3 is 14 amino acids long. The germline gives CDR1 MNHNS, CDR2 SASEGT. In nucleotides, the CDR3 is TGTGCCAGCACCCCAACAGGGGGGGGAGATACGCAGTATTTT. This encodes CASTPTGGGDTQYF.

The chain combines TRBV4-2 with TRBJ1-1; 8 bases fit TRBD1. V trimming: 0 bases; J trimming: 5 bases; junction bases outside the gene matches: 11. Germline assignment: CDR1 LGHNA and CDR2 YNFKEQ. CDR3 length equals 17 residues. The CDR3 DNA follows: TGTGCCAGCAGCCAAGATAGGGCAGGGGGCATGGGAACTGAAGCTTTCTTT. Translated, it gives CASSQDRAGGMGTEAFF.

The chain has TRBV4-3 and TRBJ1-5; TRBD1 agrees at 7 bases. The CDR3 is 15 amino acids. Germline V lookup: CDR1 LGHNA, CDR2 YSLEER. J gave up 5 bases and V 1 base, and 5 bases lay outside the gene matches. The CDR3 spells CASSQVWDSYQPQHF. The DNA of the CDR3 is TGCGCCAGCAGCCAAGTTTGGGACAGTTATCAGCCCCAGCATTTT.

The chain combines TRBV6-5 with TRBJ1-2; possible D gene TRBD1, 5 bases. Germline V gene sequence: CDR1 MNHEY, CDR2 SVGAGI. V was cut by 6 bases and J by 4 bases, with 12 bases left in between. The CDR3 contains 13 residues. The CDR3 DNA reads TGTGCCAGCAGAAACCCCAGGGCCTATGGCTACACCTTC. This sequence encodes CASRNPRAYGYTF.

This clone was picked up a small number of times. The chain joins TRBV4-1 to TRBJ2-1, with TRBD2 matching over 12 bases. This CDR3 has 17 amino acids. The germline V gene encodes CDR1 MGHRA and CDR2 YSYEKL. The ends lost 2 bases at V and 9 bases at J; junction bases unmatched: 11. The CDR3 coding sequence is TGCGCCAGCAGCCAAATTACCCTCCTAGCGGGGGGGCTTGAGCAGTTCTTC. Translation gives CASSQITLLAGGLEQFF.

This rearrangement joins TRBV19 to TRBJ2-2, with a possible D match to TRBD2 (6 bases). The CDR3 loop spans 15 amino acids. Between the trimmed V and J ends, which lost 4 bases and 4 bases, there was a span of 13 bases. The germline CDR1 and CDR2 sequences are LNHDA and SQIVND (reference sequence). The CDR3 here is CASSTKTSFTGELFF. CDR3 nucleotide sequence: TGTGCCAGTAGTACAAAGACTAGTTTCACCGGGGAGCTGTTTTTT.

This rearrangement joins TRBV6-4 to TRBJ2-5, with D possibly matching TRBD2 (5 bases). The CDR3 runs 13 residues. Germline V gives CDR1 MRHNA, CDR2 SNTAGT. V dropped 0 bases and J dropped 5 bases, with 7 bases sitting between them. The CDR3 is CASSDSSVETQYF. CDR3 nucleotides: TGTGCCAGCAGTGACTCTAGCGTCGAGACCCAGTACTTC.

The count of this clone is one. The chain uses TRBV5-4 and TRBJ1-2, with 10 bases that match TRBD1. V shed 1 base, J shed 7 bases, and the junction held 7 bases outside the gene matches. The CDR3 covers 15 residues. Germline V CDR1 and CDR2: SGHNT, YYREEE (reference sequence). The CDR3 sequence: CASSLKTGGAVGYTF. CDR3 in DNA: TGTGCCAGCAGCTTGAAGACAGGGGGCGCGGTTGGCTACACCTTC.

This clone was picked up one time. The rearrangement uses TRBV7-2 and TRBJ1-2, with 8 bases matching TRBD1. This CDR3 is built from 14 residues. Germline V lookup: CDR1 SGHTA, CDR2 FQGNSA. Trimming cost V 5 bases and J 8 bases; bases outside gene matches: 10. The CDR3 reads CASSPGQGPGGYTF. The CDR3 bases are TGTGCCAGCAGCCCAGGACAGGGCCCAGGAGGCTACACCTTC.

The chain joins TRBV5-1 to TRBJ1-2; 7 nucleotides align to TRBD1. This CDR3 spans 15 amino acids. CDR1 and CDR2 (germline): SGHRS, YFSETQ. With 0 bases clipped from V and 7 bases from J, the junction kept 9 bases outside the gene matches. CDR3 sequence: CASSLALTTGRGYTF. CDR3 DNA sequence: TGCGCCAGCAGCTTGGCCCTCACGACAGGGCGTGGCTACACCTTC. Full variable domain (rest looked up from reference TRBV5-1 and TRBJ1-2): KAGVTQTPRYLIKTRGQQVTLSCSPISGHRSVSWYQQTPGQGLQFLFEYFSETQRNKGNFPGRFSGRQFSNSRSEMNVSTLELGDSALYLCASSLALTTGRGYTFGSGTRLTVV.

The chain links TRBV25-1 to TRBJ1-1, with TRBD1 matching 7 bases. The CDR3 totals 11 residues. Looked up from germline, CDR1 is MGHDK and CDR2 is SYGVNS. The CDR3 loop reads CVPGGETEAFF. The CDR3 bases are TGTGTCCCAGGGGGGGAGACTGAAGCTTTCTTT.

V gene TRBV5-6 combines with J gene TRBJ2-1; 12 bases are a match to TRBD2. Germline values: CDR1 SGHDT, CDR2 YYEEEE. V dropped 6 bases and J dropped 2; count of bases not matched to a gene: 3. The CDR3 spans 15 residues. The CDR3 region is CASTPSGGAYNEQFF. The DNA of the CDR3 is TGTGCCAGCACCCCTAGCGGGGGGGCCTACAATGAGCAGTTCTTC.

This rearrangement joins TRBV7-2 to TRBJ2-5; 12 bases are shared with TRBD2. V lost 6 bases to trimming and J lost 12 bases; unmatched junction nucleotides: 14. The CDR3 covers 15 residues. Germline CDR1 SGHTA, CDR2 FQGNSA. CDR3 coding DNA: TGTGCCAGCAGTTCGACTCTAGCGGGGGGGCCCATTAAGTACTTC. Its protein is CASSSTLAGGPIKYF.

This chain links TRBV19 with TRBJ1-1; possible D gene TRBD1, 6 bases. The CDR3 has 14 amino acids. The ends were cut back, 1 base at V and 6 bases at J, with 12 bases in the middle. Looked up from germline, CDR1 is LNHDA and CDR2 is SQIVND (reference sequence). The CDR3 DNA reads as TGTGCCAGTAGTATAGGAGAAGGGGGGGCTGAAGCTTTCTTT. Translating gives CASSIGEGGAEAFF.

The V and J genes are TRBV6-1 and TRBJ1-5; a possible D gene is TRBD1 (6 bases). V was trimmed by 6 bases and J by 2 bases, leaving 11 bases between them. The CDR3 has 14 amino acids. CDR1 is MNHNS, CDR2 SASEGT, per germline. The CDR3 spells CASRQGTGNQPQHF. The CDR3, as DNA: TGTGCCAGCAGACAGGGTACGGGCAATCAGCCCCAGCATTTT.

The genes are TRBV6-6 and TRBJ1-5, with D hard to call. V was cut by 5 bases and J by 1 base, with 6 bases left in between. The CDR3 totals 13 residues. Germline CDR1 and CDR2: MNHNY and SVGAGI (reference sequence). The CDR3: CASSPWSNQPQHF. The CDR3 coding sequence is TGTGCCAGCAGTCCATGGAGCAATCAGCCCCAGCATTTT.

V usage is TRBV7-8 and J usage is TRBJ2-2; 8 bases map to TRBD2. The CDR3 spans 19 residues. Unmatched junction bases numbered 21, after V lost 5 bases and J lost 7 bases. Germline V gene sequence: CDR1 SGHVS, CDR2 FQNEAQ. CDR3 bases: TGTGCCAGCAGCAAACGGCGCCGAGTTAGCGGGGCAAACGGCGGGGAGCTGTTTTTT. Translated: CASSKRRRVSGANGGELFF. The whole variable domain, remainder taken from reference TRBV7-8 and TRBJ2-2, is GAGVSQSPRYKVAKRGQDVALRCDPISGHVSLFWYQQALGQGPEFLTYFQNEAQLDKSGLPSDRFFAERPEGSVSTLKIQRTQQEDSAVYLCASSKRRRVSGANGGELFFGEGSRLTVL.

This clone was found once. The rearrangement links TRBV18 to TRBJ1-6; 9 nucleotides line up with TRBD1. The J segment lost 4 bases and the V segment lost 2 bases, leaving 6 bases of the junction unmatched. The CDR3 runs to 17 residues. CDR1 is KGHSH, CDR2 LQKENI, per germline. The CDR3 bases are TGTGCCAGCTCACCAATACAACAGGGGGCATATAATTCACCCCTCCACTTT. It encodes CASSPIQQGAYNSPLHF.

The rearrangement links TRBV18 to TRBJ1-1, with TRBD1 matching 12 bases. Germline CDR1 KGHSH, CDR2 LQKENI. This CDR3 is built from 17 residues. V trimming: 0 bases; J trimming: 5 bases; junction bases outside the gene matches: 7. For the CDR3, the DNA is TGTGCCAGCTCACCACCGCTTAGGGACAGGGGGCAAACTGAAGCTTTCTTT. Protein product: CASSPPLRDRGQTEAFF.

The chain joins TRBV6-5 to TRBJ2-3, with D possibly matching TRBD2 (7 bases). The germline V gene has CDR1 MNHEY and CDR2 SVGAGI. Trimming stripped 10 bases from V and 7 bases from J, with 24 bases between. This CDR3 comprises 15 residues. The CDR3 region has the DNA TGTGCCACCACGGAGAGAGGGGGGGCCCGGAATACGCAGTATTTT. It is translated as CATTERGGARNTQYF.

The chain combines TRBV6-1 with TRBJ1-1; D remains unclear. Germline V lookup: CDR1 MNHNS, CDR2 SASEGT. Trimming removed 4 bases from V and 11 bases from J, with 14 bases in between. CDR3 length: 12 residues. The CDR3 bases are TGTGCCAGCAGTGTTAGGGCCCTCGATGCTTTCTTT. Translated: CASSVRALDAFF.

The chain combines TRBV15 with TRBJ1-2, with 9 bases lining up with TRBD1. Trimming at V came to 2 bases and at J to 6 bases, leaving 7 bases not matched to a gene. Germline loops: CDR1 LNHNV, CDR2 YYDKDF (reference sequence). This CDR3 comprises 15 residues. The CDR3 sequence: CATSRPGQGPNGYTF. The CDR3 DNA sequence: TGTGCCACCAGCAGACCGGGACAGGGACCAAATGGCTACACCTTC.

With respect to this clone: The same CDR3 arises from other DNA sequences in this sample as well. V and J are TRBV6-4 and TRBJ2-1; 14 bases fit TRBD2. CDR1 is MRHNA, CDR2 SNTAGT, per germline. J lost 7 bases, V lost 3 bases, and 5 bases had no gene match. The length of the CDR3 is 16 residues. CDR3 sequence reads: CASSEGLAGAGNEQFF. The CDR3 DNA reads TGTGCCAGCAGTGAGGGACTAGCGGGGGCTGGGAATGAGCAGTTCTTC.

The V call is TRBV14, the J call TRBJ2-2, with TRBD2 matching over 8 bases. Trimming cost V 1 base and J 6 bases; bases outside gene matches: 1. This CDR3 region has 14 residues. The germline gives CDR1 SGHDN, CDR2 FVKESK. The CDR3 region is CASSQVRGAGELFF. The CDR3 coding sequence is TGTGCCAGCAGCCAAGTGCGGGGGGCCGGGGAGCTGTTTTTT.

The chain has TRBV5-1 and TRBJ2-5; D remains ambiguous. The J call may be in error: the DNA end matches TRBJ2-7 better. The length of the CDR3 is 14 residues. Germline assignment: CDR1 SGHRS and CDR2 YFSETQ. CDR3 sequence: CASSTGEKFYEQYF. For the CDR3, the DNA is TGCGCCAGCAGCACCGGAGAGAAGTTCTACGAGCAGTACTTC.